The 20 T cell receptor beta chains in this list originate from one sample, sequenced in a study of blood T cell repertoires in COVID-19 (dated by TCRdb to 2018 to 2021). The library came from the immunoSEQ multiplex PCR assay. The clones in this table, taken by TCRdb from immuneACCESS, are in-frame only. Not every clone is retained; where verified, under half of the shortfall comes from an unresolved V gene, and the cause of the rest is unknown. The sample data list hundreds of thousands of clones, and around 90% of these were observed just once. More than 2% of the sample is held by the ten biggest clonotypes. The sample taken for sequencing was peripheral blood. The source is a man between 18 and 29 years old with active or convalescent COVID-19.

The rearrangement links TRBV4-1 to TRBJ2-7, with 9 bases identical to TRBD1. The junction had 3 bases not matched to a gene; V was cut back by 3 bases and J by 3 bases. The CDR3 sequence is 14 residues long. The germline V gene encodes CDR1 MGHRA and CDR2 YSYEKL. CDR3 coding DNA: TGCGCCAGCAGCCAGGGGACAGGGCGCTACGAGCAGTACTTC. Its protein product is CASSQGTGRYEQYF.

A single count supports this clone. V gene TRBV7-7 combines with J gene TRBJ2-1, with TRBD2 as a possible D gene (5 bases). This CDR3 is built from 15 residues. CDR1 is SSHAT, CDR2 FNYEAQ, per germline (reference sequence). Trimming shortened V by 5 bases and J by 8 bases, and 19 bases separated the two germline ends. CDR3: CASSKAASVRDEQFF. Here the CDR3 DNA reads TGTGCCAGCAGCAAAGCGGCCAGTGTGAGGGATGAGCAGTTCTTC. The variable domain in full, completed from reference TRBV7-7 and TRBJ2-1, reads GAGVSQSPRYKVTKRGQDVTLRCDPISSHATLYWYQQALGQGPEFLTYFNYEAQPDKSGLPSDRFSAERPEGSISTLTIQRTEQRDSAMYRCASSKAASVRDEQFFGPGTRLTVL.

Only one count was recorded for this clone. The CDR3 spells CASSERQRTSTDTQYF. CDR3 nucleotide sequence: TGTGCCAGCAGCGAACGACAACGAACTAGCACAGATACGCAGTATTTT. The chain joins TRBV14 to TRBJ2-3; D is unclear. Germline V lookup: CDR1 SGHDN, CDR2 FVKESK. This CDR3 contains 16 residues. V lost 5 bases and J 0 bases, leaving 15 bases between the germline ends. The full variable domain, with the rest looked up from reference TRBV14 and TRBJ2-3, is EAGVTQFPSHSVIEKGQTVTLRCDPISGHDNLYWYRRVMGKEIKFLLHFVKESKQDESGMPNNRFLAERTGGTYSTLKVQPAELEDSGVYFCASSERQRTSTDTQYFGPGTRLTVL.

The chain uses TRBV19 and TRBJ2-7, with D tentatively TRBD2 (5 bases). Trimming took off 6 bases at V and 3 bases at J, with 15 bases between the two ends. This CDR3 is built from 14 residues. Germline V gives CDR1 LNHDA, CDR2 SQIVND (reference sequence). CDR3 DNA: TGTGCCAGTAGCCCCGGGAAAGGCGGCTACGAGCAGTACTTC. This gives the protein CASSPGKGGYEQYF.

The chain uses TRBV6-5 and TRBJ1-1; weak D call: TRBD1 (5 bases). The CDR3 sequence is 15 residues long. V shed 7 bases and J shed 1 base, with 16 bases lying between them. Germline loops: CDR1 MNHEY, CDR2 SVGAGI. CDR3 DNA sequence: TGTGCCAGCACCCCGCGGGAGGGGCGGAACACTGAAGCTTTCTTT. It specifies CASTPREGRNTEAFF.

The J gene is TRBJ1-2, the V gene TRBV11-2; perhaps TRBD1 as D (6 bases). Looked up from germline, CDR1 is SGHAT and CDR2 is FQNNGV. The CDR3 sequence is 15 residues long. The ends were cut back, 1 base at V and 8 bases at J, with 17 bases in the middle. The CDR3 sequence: CASSLGTAGGFGYTF. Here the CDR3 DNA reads TGTGCCAGCAGCTTAGGGACAGCAGGCGGTTTCGGCTACACCTTC.

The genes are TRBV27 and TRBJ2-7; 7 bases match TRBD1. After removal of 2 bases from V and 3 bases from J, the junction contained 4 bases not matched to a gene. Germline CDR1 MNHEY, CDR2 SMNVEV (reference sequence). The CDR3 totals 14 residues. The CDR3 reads CASSLGRQGYEQYF. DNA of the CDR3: TGTGCCAGCAGTTTAGGTCGACAGGGCTACGAGCAGTACTTC.

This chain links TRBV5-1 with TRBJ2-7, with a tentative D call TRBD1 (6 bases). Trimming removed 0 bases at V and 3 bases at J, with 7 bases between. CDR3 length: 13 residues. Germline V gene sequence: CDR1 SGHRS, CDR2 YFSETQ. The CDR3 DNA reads TGCGCCAGCAGCTTGGTAGGGGGCTACGAGCAGTACTTC. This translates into CASSLVGGYEQYF.

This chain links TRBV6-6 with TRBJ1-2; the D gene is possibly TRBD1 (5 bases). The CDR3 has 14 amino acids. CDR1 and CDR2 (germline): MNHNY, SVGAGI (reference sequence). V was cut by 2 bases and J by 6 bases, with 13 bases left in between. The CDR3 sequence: CASSYLGGGDGYTF. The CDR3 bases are TGTGCCAGCAGTTACCTGGGGGGAGGGGATGGCTACACCTTC.

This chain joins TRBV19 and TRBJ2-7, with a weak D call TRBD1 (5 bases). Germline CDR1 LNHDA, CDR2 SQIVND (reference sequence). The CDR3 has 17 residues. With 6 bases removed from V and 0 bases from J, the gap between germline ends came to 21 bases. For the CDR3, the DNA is TGTGCCAGTAGCAACCCCATCGTCCGTCAGGGCTCCTACGAGCAGTACTTC. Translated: CASSNPIVRQGSYEQYF.

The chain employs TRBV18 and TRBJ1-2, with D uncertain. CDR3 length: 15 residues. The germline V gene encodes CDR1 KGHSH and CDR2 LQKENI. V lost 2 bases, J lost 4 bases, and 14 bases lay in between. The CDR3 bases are TGTGCCAGCTCACCATCGACACGGAATTTCTATGGCTACACCTTC. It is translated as CASSPSTRNFYGYTF.

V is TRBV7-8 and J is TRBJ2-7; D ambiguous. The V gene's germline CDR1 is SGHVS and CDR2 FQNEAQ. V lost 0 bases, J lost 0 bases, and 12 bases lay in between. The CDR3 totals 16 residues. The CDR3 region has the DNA TGTGCCAGCAGCTTAGCGCGGAAGATGAGCTCCTACGAGCAGTACTTC. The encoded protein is CASSLARKMSSYEQYF.

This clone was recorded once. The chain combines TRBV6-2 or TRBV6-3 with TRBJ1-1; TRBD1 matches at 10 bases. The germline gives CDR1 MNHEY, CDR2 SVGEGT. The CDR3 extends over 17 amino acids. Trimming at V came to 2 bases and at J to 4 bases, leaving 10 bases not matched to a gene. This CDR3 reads CASSYPSTGGAPTEAFF. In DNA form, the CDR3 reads TGTGCCAGCAGTTACCCATCGACAGGGGGCGCGCCCACTGAAGCTTTCTTT.

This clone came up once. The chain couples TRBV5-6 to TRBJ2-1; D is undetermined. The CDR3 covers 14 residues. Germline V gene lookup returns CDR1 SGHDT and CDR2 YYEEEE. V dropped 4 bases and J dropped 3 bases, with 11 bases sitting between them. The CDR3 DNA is TGTGCCAGCAGCGGGCTGGGCCGCTACAATGAGCAGTTCTTC. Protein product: CASSGLGRYNEQFF.

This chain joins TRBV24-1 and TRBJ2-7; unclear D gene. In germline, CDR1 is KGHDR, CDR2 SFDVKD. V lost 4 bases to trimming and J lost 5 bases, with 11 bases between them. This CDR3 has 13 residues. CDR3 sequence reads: CATSDQTFNEQYF. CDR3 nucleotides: TGTGCCACCAGTGACCAGACTTTTAACGAGCAGTACTTC.

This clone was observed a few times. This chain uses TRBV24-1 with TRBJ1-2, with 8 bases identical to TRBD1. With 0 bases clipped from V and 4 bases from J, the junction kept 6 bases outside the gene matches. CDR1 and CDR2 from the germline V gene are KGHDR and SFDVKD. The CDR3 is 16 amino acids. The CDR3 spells CATSDLDPGGGYGYTF. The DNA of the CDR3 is TGTGCCACCAGTGATTTGGATCCAGGGGGCGGCTATGGCTACACCTTC.

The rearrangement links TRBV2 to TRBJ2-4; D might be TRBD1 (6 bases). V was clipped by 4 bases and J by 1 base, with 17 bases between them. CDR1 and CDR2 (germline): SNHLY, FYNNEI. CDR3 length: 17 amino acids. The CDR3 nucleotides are TGTGCCAGCAGTGTACCACAGGGTGCGGTGGCCAAAAACATTCAGTACTTC. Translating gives CASSVPQGAVAKNIQYF.

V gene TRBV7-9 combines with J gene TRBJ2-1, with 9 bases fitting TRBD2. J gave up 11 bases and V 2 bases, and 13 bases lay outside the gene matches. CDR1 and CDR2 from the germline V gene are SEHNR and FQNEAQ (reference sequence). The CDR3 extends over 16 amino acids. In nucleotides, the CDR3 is TGTGCCAGCAGCTTATTTTTGCTAGCGGGAACTCTTAAGCAGTTCTTC. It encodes CASSLFLLAGTLKQFF.

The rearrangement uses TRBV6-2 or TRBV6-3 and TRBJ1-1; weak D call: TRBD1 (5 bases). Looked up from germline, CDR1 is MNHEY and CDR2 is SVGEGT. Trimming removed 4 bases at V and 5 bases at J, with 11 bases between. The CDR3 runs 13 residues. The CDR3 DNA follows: TGTGCCAGCAGTTCCCACGGGGGAACTGAAGCTTTCTTT. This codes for CASSSHGGTEAFF.

The CDR3 spells CATMTGLEAFF. In nucleotides, the CDR3 is TGTGCCACCATGACCGGACTCGAAGCTTTCTTT. The chain has TRBV24-1 and TRBJ1-1; D is unclear. Germline V gene sequence: CDR1 KGHDR, CDR2 SFDVKD. V shed 8 bases and J shed 8 bases, with 11 bases lying between them. This CDR3 contains 11 residues.